This T cell receptor (beta chain) was found in a study of radiation and T cells in renal cell carcinoma. The assay was immunoSEQ multiplex PCR, and TCRdb's table has in-frame clones only and misses some. The table records roughly 75,000 clones, 82% of them present only once. Time point described: blood 2 weeks post-SBRT. Treatment given: 15 Gy SBRT to primary tumor, nephrectomy 4 weeks later. Radiation-treated patients gave blood at baseline, week 2 and week 4. This renal cell carcinoma was of the clear cell type. CDR1 is SGHVS, CDR2 FQNEAQ, per germline. The V gene lost 5 bases and the J gene lost 0 bases, with 14 bases spanning the gap. This CDR3 comprises 16 residues.

This chain joins TRBV7-8 and TRBJ2-1, with D unclear. This sequence was found in a man aged 55 to 69 with renal cell carcinoma. The sequencing used blood, collected from a patient whose treatment included radiotherapy and nephrectomy. The CDR3 spells CASSRLRIFSYNEQFF. As DNA, the CDR3 is TGTGCCAGCAGCCGTTTGCGGATCTTCTCCTACAATGAGCAGTTCTTC.